This T cell receptor (beta chain) emerged from a study of blood T cell repertoires in COVID-19 (dated by TCRdb to 2020 to 2022). At the level of the whole study: Collaborator samples came from the United States, Italy and Spain and covered acute and convalescent phases of COVID-19. The repertoires were released in a freely available public database intended as a resource for research on the immune response to SARS-CoV-2. Deeply sampled blood TCRbeta repertoires from subjects exposed to, actively infected with, or recovered from COVID-19 were included in the dataset. Where HLA class I and class II types were available, the types were taken from metadata supplied by the sample provider, not from assay-based typing. The prospective study material was composed of cDNA or gDNA derived from T cells, B-cell-depleted T cells, or PBMCs. The samples were drawn from the first 160 participants of the ongoing ImmuneRACE study and from 1,254 subjects provided by 6 global collaborators. A de-identified subject ID, COVID-19 status, age in years and sex were almost always included in the sample metadata. The research as a whole found: The quantity of clinical and demographic metadata differed by source and by participant and was supplied without curation.

Based on the germline V gene, the CDR1 and CDR2 sequences are SNHLY and FYNNEI. From V the trimming removes 6 bases and from J it removes 2 bases, while the gene matches leave 5 bases of the junction unaccounted for. Including the terminal cysteine and phenylalanine, the CDR3 comprises 15 residues. Just the 45-base CDR3 DNA is kept, in frame starting at base 1. Each collaborating institution followed its own protocols to collect whole blood in K2EDTA tubes. For TCRbeta analysis, collaborator samples were shipped as frozen whole blood, as isolated PBMCs, or as DNA extracted from either sample type. The immunoSEQ Assay, a bias-controlled multiplex PCR, was used to amplify TCRbeta CDR3 regions from genomic DNA. Under the source paper's analysis protocol: The number of nucleated cells in each sample was estimated by amplification of reference gene primers within the assay. Sequence reads were collapsed and filtered to measure the absolute abundance of every unique TCRbeta CDR3 rearrangement. For each sample, productive Simpson clonality was calculated as the square root of Simpson's diversity index across productive rearrangements. TCRdb provides this immuneACCESS table in a form limited to in-frame rearrangements. Some clones are lacking; in checked studies, under half of them reflect an unresolved V gene, and why the rest are absent is not known. V, J and clone size reflect that table, while D and trimming were determined from the DNA. For this sample the table gives some 340,000 clones, of which 85% were detected only once. The top ten clones comprise approximately 3.7% of the sample.

As regards this clone: The antigen this receptor binds is unknown. Within one base of it there is no much larger clone, and no base qualities were kept.

This clonotype originated in a woman under 30 with acute or convalescent COVID-19. The V and J segments used are TRBV2 and TRBJ2-2, with 8 junctional bases fitting TRBD1. Sample: peripheral blood. The sequenced DNA is TGTGCCAGCAGGGGGGGACAGGAAAACACCGGGGAGCTGTTTTTT. It codes for CASRGGQENTGELFF.